A selection of T cell receptor beta chains follows, all from one sample in a study of OX40 agonist ivuxolimab in advanced cancers. Using immunoSEQ multiplex PCR, the repertoire was profiled, and TCRdb retains in-frame clones only, with some absent. Of 60,000 or so clones in the sample, approximately 87% are singletons; the top ten hold 4.5% to 6%. Sequenced material: CD4+ or CD8+ T cells sorted from blood, taken in a trial of the OX40 agonist ivuxolimab. The receptors come from an adult with an advanced solid tumor such as melanoma, head and neck, liver or kidney cancer. Both conserved end residues are part of each CDR3. D genes are given only for firm matches. Expanded clones are given a class, and other clones once, few, many or no size at all.

abundance: -
j_gene: TRBJ2-2
d_gene: -
v_gene: TRBV15
CDR3nt: TGTGCCACCAGCAGAGGCGGGTTGGCGAACACCGGGGAGCTGTTTTTT
CDR3aa: CATSRGGLANTGELFF

abundance: -
j_gene: TRBJ2-2
d_gene: -
v_gene: TRBV6-5
CDR3nt: TGTGCCAGCAGCCAAGGGGCAGGACATACCGGGGAGCTGTTTTTT
CDR3aa: CASSQGAGHTGELFF

abundance: once
j_gene: TRBJ2-7
d_gene: TRBD2
v_gene: TRBV7-2
CDR3nt: TGTGCCAGCAGCTTACTAGCGGGAGGGCCGTACGAGCAGTACTTC
CDR3aa: CASSLLAGGPYEQYF

abundance: -
j_gene: TRBJ1-6
d_gene: -
v_gene: TRBV21-1
CDR3nt: TGTGCCAGCAGCACCCCCAGGAGGGGCCCCCCACGGGGGGATAATTCACCCCTCCACTTT
CDR3aa: CASSTPRRGPPRGDNSPLHF

abundance: -
j_gene: TRBJ2-2
d_gene: -
v_gene: TRBV5-1
CDR3nt: TGCGCCAGCAGCGCGCAAAGTTCGGGAAACACCGGGGAGCTGTTTTTT
CDR3aa: CASSAQSSGNTGELFF

abundance: -
j_gene: TRBJ2-3
d_gene: -
v_gene: TRBV19
CDR3nt: TGTGCCAGTAGTGCCGACAGGAGCACAGATACGCAGTATTTT
CDR3aa: CASSADRSTDTQYF

abundance: -
j_gene: TRBJ1-1
d_gene: -
v_gene: TRBV9
CDR3nt: TGTGCCAGCGGTCAACGACAGACTGAAGCTTTCTTT
CDR3aa: CASGQRQTEAFF

abundance: -
j_gene: TRBJ1-1
d_gene: TRBD1
v_gene: TRBV4-2
CDR3nt: TGTGCCAGCAGTATCTGGGGGACAGGGAACACTGAAGCTTTCTTT
CDR3aa: CASSIWGTGNTEAFF

abundance: once
j_gene: TRBJ1-2
d_gene: TRBD1
v_gene: TRBV5-6
CDR3nt: TGTGCCAGCAGCTTGGGCAGGGGGCAGATTGGCTACACCTTC
CDR3aa: CASSLGRGQIGYTF

abundance: -
j_gene: TRBJ2-7
d_gene: -
v_gene: TRBV9
CDR3nt: TGTGCCAGCAGCGTAGCCCAGGGTTATGGCGAGCAGTACTTC
CDR3aa: CASSVAQGYGEQYF

abundance: -
j_gene: TRBJ2-1
d_gene: -
v_gene: TRBV5-1
CDR3nt: TGCGCCAGCAGCTTGGGGCAGATTTACAATGAGCAGTTCTTC
CDR3aa: CASSLGQIYNEQFF

abundance: -
j_gene: TRBJ2-7
d_gene: TRBD1
v_gene: TRBV30
CDR3nt: TGTGCCTGGAGCGGCGACAGGGGCAGCTCCTACGAGCAGTACTTC
CDR3aa: CAWSGDRGSSYEQYF

abundance: -
j_gene: TRBJ1-5
d_gene: -
v_gene: TRBV28
CDR3nt: TGTGCCAGCAGTTGGGGAGGGCCCAATCAGCCCCAGCATTTT
CDR3aa: CASSWGGPNQPQHF

abundance: -
j_gene: TRBJ2-3
d_gene: TRBD2
v_gene: TRBV5-1
CDR3nt: TGCGCCAGCAGCTTGGGACTAGCGGGAGGGGCAGATACGCAGTATTTT
CDR3aa: CASSLGLAGGADTQYF

abundance: -
j_gene: TRBJ2-1
d_gene: -
v_gene: TRBV2
CDR3nt: TGTGCCAGCAGACGGGGTGAGCAGTTCTTC
CDR3aa: CASRRGEQFF

abundance: -
j_gene: TRBJ2-3
d_gene: -
v_gene: TRBV19
CDR3nt: TGTGCCAGTAGTATAGGTAGGGCGGCAACAGATACGCAGTATTTT
CDR3aa: CASSIGRAATDTQYF

abundance: -
j_gene: TRBJ1-2
d_gene: TRBD1
v_gene: TRBV6-5
CDR3nt: TGTGCCAGTGGACAGGGTGGGGATGGCTACACCTTC
CDR3aa: CASGQGGDGYTF

abundance: -
j_gene: TRBJ2-1
d_gene: -
v_gene: TRBV28
CDR3nt: TGTGCCAGCAGTTTAAAGGGGTACGGTGAGCAGTTCTTC
CDR3aa: CASSLKGYGEQFF

abundance: -
j_gene: TRBJ1-1
d_gene: -
v_gene: TRBV29-1
CDR3nt: TGCAGCGGCCGGGACTCGGGAATCGTGGGTCACACTGAAGCTTTCTTT
CDR3aa: CSGRDSGIVGHTEAFF

abundance: -
j_gene: TRBJ2-5
d_gene: -
v_gene: TRBV2
CDR3nt: TGTGCCAGCACGATGGGGGGACTTAGAGAGACCCAGTACTTC
CDR3aa: CASTMGGLRETQYF

abundance: -
j_gene: TRBJ2-5
d_gene: TRBD2
v_gene: TRBV2
CDR3nt: TGTGCCAGCAGTCCCCGGACTAGCGGGGGGGGCGGCCAGTACTTC
CDR3aa: CASSPRTSGGGGQYF

abundance: -
j_gene: TRBJ2-3
d_gene: -
v_gene: TRBV30
CDR3nt: TGTGCCTGGGAGCCGGGGGATACGCAGTATTTT
CDR3aa: CAWEPGDTQYF

abundance: -
j_gene: TRBJ1-5
d_gene: -
v_gene: TRBV7-9
CDR3nt: TGTGCCAGCAGCCGAGACAGTTATTATCAGGATCAGCCCCAGCATTTT
CDR3aa: CASSRDSYYQDQPQHF

abundance: -
j_gene: TRBJ1-5
d_gene: TRBD1
v_gene: TRBV7-8
CDR3nt: TGTGCCAGCAGCTTAGTTTCAGGGGGATATCAGCCCCAGCATTTT
CDR3aa: CASSLVSGGYQPQHF

abundance: -
j_gene: TRBJ2-7
d_gene: -
v_gene: TRBV7-9
CDR3nt: TGTGCCAGCAGCTCGGTCGAGGGTGCCTACGAGCAGTACTTC
CDR3aa: CASSSVEGAYEQYF

abundance: -
j_gene: TRBJ1-2
d_gene: -
v_gene: TRBV6-5
CDR3nt: TGTGCCAGCAGTGGGGGGGCTGCGTATGGCTACACCTTC
CDR3aa: CASSGGAAYGYTF

abundance: -
j_gene: TRBJ2-3
d_gene: -
v_gene: TRBV28
CDR3nt: TGTGCCAGCAGCCCCGGACTGCCCGTCCACAGTGATTTT
CDR3aa: CASSPGLPVHSDF

abundance: once
j_gene: TRBJ2-7
d_gene: TRBD2
v_gene: TRBV15
CDR3nt: TGTGCCACCAGCGTCAGACTAGCGTCCTACGAGCAGTACTTC
CDR3aa: CATSVRLASYEQYF

abundance: -
j_gene: TRBJ1-6
d_gene: -
v_gene: TRBV18
CDR3nt: TGTGCCAGCTCTCCTATGTCAGGGGATCTTTCACCCCTCCACTTT
CDR3aa: CASSPMSGDLSPLHF

abundance: few
j_gene: TRBJ1-4
d_gene: TRBD1
v_gene: TRBV19
CDR3nt: TGTGCCAGTAGGACGGGACAGGGAGGTGAAAAACTGTTTTTT
CDR3aa: CASRTGQGGEKLFF

abundance: -
j_gene: TRBJ1-1
d_gene: -
v_gene: TRBV4-1
CDR3nt: TGCGCCAGCAGCCAAGATCTCCAGGGACTGAACACTGAAGCCTTCTTT
CDR3aa: CASSQDLQGLNTEAFF

abundance: -
j_gene: TRBJ2-3
d_gene: -
v_gene: TRBV9
CDR3nt: TGTGCCAGCAGCGTATCCGGGCTCGTCGATACGCAGTATTTT
CDR3aa: CASSVSGLVDTQYF

abundance: -
j_gene: TRBJ2-1
d_gene: -
v_gene: TRBV6-5
CDR3nt: TGTGCCAGCAGTTACGTCAGGGGTCACAATGAGCAGTTCTTC
CDR3aa: CASSYVRGHNEQFF

abundance: -
j_gene: TRBJ2-1
d_gene: TRBD2
v_gene: TRBV6-4
CDR3nt: TGTGCCAGCAGCCTACTAGCGGGGGGTTACAATGAGCAGTTCTTC
CDR3aa: CASSLLAGGYNEQFF

abundance: -
j_gene: TRBJ2-1
d_gene: TRBD2
v_gene: TRBV2
CDR3nt: TGTGCCAGCAGTGAGGGGGGGTCTTACAATGAGCAGTTCTTC
CDR3aa: CASSEGGSYNEQFF

abundance: -
j_gene: TRBJ2-7
d_gene: TRBD2
v_gene: TRBV30
CDR3nt: TGTGCCTGGAGTACCCCCCCCCGGCTAGCGGGAGGGGCCTACGAGCAGTACTTC
CDR3aa: CAWSTPPRLAGGAYEQYF

abundance: -
j_gene: TRBJ1-1
d_gene: TRBD1
v_gene: TRBV7-6
CDR3nt: TGTGCCAGCAGCCCCATTTCCCGGGACAGGGTCGGGAACGCTTTCTTT
CDR3aa: CASSPISRDRVGNAFF

abundance: once
j_gene: TRBJ2-7
d_gene: -
v_gene: TRBV2
CDR3nt: TGTGCCACCAGTGACCCGGGCTCCTACGAGCAGTACTTC
CDR3aa: CATSDPGSYEQYF

abundance: -
j_gene: TRBJ1-1
d_gene: TRBD1
v_gene: TRBV6-4
CDR3nt: TGTGCCAGCAGCCGCACAGGGGGCTCTGAAGCTTTCTTT
CDR3aa: CASSRTGGSEAFF

abundance: -
j_gene: TRBJ2-7
d_gene: -
v_gene: TRBV2
CDR3nt: TGTGCCAGCAGTGAAGTCGAAGTGGGGGCTGGGGAGCAGTACTTC
CDR3aa: CASSEVEVGAGEQYF

abundance: -
j_gene: TRBJ2-3
d_gene: -
v_gene: TRBV7-2
CDR3nt: TGTGCCAGCAGCCCTCGGAGTACGCAGTATTTT
CDR3aa: CASSPRSTQYF

abundance: -
j_gene: TRBJ1-1
d_gene: -
v_gene: TRBV6-5
CDR3nt: TGTGCCAGCAGTTACTCGACGGGTAACACTGAAGCTTTCTTT
CDR3aa: CASSYSTGNTEAFF

abundance: -
j_gene: TRBJ2-7
d_gene: TRBD2
v_gene: TRBV5-4
CDR3nt: TGTGCCAGCAGCTTGGAGGTAGCGGGAGCCGAGCAGTACTTC
CDR3aa: CASSLEVAGAEQYF